This entry lists 21 T cell receptor beta chains sequenced from one sample in a study of control samples from healthy donors and cancer patients. Repertoires were generated with immunoSEQ multiplex PCR, while TCRdb's copy carries only in-frame clones and drops some. The sample shows around 140,000 clones, roughly 90% of them seen only once. Sequencing was carried out using blood. These receptor sequences come from a middle-aged man in good health.

Only one count was recorded for this clone. This CDR3 is CASRRGRDNSPLHF. Here the CDR3 DNA reads TGTGCCAGCCGCCGAGGCCGGGATAATTCACCCCTCCACTTT. The J gene is TRBJ1-6, the V gene TRBV19; no reliable D call. Germline V gives CDR1 LNHDA, CDR2 SQIVND (reference sequence). CDR3 size: 14 residues. V shed 9 bases and J shed 5 bases, with 14 bases lying between them.

The rearrangement joins TRBV3-1 (or the pseudogene TRBV3-2) to TRBJ1-2; D uncertain. The CDR3 totals 14 residues. Germline CDR1 is LGHDT and CDR2 is YNNKEL (reference sequence). Trimming shortened V by 0 bases and J by 4 bases, and 9 bases separated the two germline ends. Here the CDR3 reads CASSQDLEIYGYTF. DNA of the CDR3: TGTGCCAGCAGCCAAGACCTGGAGATCTATGGCTACACCTTC.

DNA of the CDR3: TGTGCCAGCAGCCCCGGTCCAGCGGGGGGGTACAATGAGCAGTTCTTC. Residues: CASSPGPAGGYNEQFF. The chain combines TRBV2 with TRBJ2-1; 10 bases are a match to TRBD2. Per germline, CDR1 SNHLY and CDR2 FYNNEI. The CDR3 consists of 16 residues. The V gene end was trimmed by 6 bases and the J gene end by 4 bases; junction bases not matched to a gene: 9.

The chain recombines TRBV12-3 or TRBV12-4 with TRBJ1-2; 10 positions agree with TRBD1. V dropped 3 bases and J dropped 10; count of bases not matched to a gene: 2. The CDR3 is 12 amino acids. This CDR3 is CASSLGTGAYTF. CDR3 coding DNA: TGTGCCAGCAGTTTGGGGACAGGGGCCTACACCTTC.

The CDR3 region is CASRRGTGGAGYTF. Here the CDR3 DNA reads TGTGCCAGCAGGAGAGGGACAGGGGGCGCTGGCTACACCTTC. V is TRBV6-5 and J is TRBJ1-2, with TRBD1 identical over 12 bases. There are 14 residues in the CDR3. The ends lost 6 bases at V and 7 bases at J; junction bases unmatched: 6. The germline V gene has CDR1 MNHEY and CDR2 SVGAGI.

The chain combines TRBV12-3 or TRBV12-4 with TRBJ2-7, with a tentative D call TRBD1 (6 bases). CDR3 length: 13 amino acids. Between the trimmed V and J ends, which lost 6 bases and 0 bases, there was a span of 9 bases. The CDR3 sequence is CASRKGGSYEQYF. CDR3 nucleotide sequence: TGTGCCAGCAGAAAAGGGGGCTCCTACGAGCAGTACTTC.

The J gene is TRBJ1-1, the V gene TRBV7-3, with TRBD1 identical over 8 bases. The CDR3 consists of 13 residues. Unmatched junction bases numbered 2, after V lost 4 bases and J lost 4 bases. Germline V gene data show CDR1 as SGHTA and CDR2 as FQGTGA. CDR3 loop: CASSYTGGTEAFF. In nucleotides, the CDR3 is TGTGCCAGCAGCTATACAGGGGGCACTGAAGCTTTCTTT.

The V and J genes are TRBV21-1 and TRBJ1-5. TRBV21-1 is a documented pseudogene. The CDR3 runs to 16 residues. CDR3 nucleotides: TGTGCCAGCAGCAAACCCGGGGAAAGGTATGGGGAGCCCCAGCATTTT. Protein sequence: CASSKPGERYGEPQHF.

Notes on this clone: An end of the junction does not agree with germline; a read error may underlie this. The chain uses TRBV30 and TRBJ2-5, with 7 bases lining up with TRBD1. The V gene's germline CDR1 is GTSNPN and CDR2 SVGIG (reference sequence). The CDR3 sequence is 16 residues long. The CDR3 sequence is CAWSPLGQANAGSLNF. Here the CDR3 DNA reads TGTGCCTGGAGCCCCCTTGGACAGGCCAACGCGGGTAGCCTCAACTTC.

The chain's CDR3 is CASSLFLQFYGYTF. CDR3 DNA: TGTGCCAGCAGCTTGTTCCTCCAATTCTATGGCTACACCTTC. V and J are TRBV5-5 and TRBJ1-2; D is ambiguous. Looked up from germline, CDR1 is SGHKS and CDR2 is YYEKEE (reference sequence). The length of the CDR3 is 14 residues. V lost 1 base and J lost 4, with 11 bases in between. Variable domain in full (rest from reference TRBV5-5 and TRBJ1-2): DAGVTQSPTHLIKTRGQQVTLRCSPISGHKSVSWYQQVLGQGPQFIFQYYEKEERGRGNFPDRFSARQFPNYSSELNVNALLLGDSALYLCASSLFLQFYGYTFGSGTRLTVV.

This CDR3 reads CASGTRNNEQFF. The CDR3 region has the DNA TGTGCCAGCGGGACTAGAAACAATGAGCAGTTCTTC. The J gene is TRBJ2-1, the V gene TRBV28; 8 positions agree with TRBD2. V trimming: 8 bases; J trimming: 5 bases; junction bases outside the gene matches: 2. This CDR3 has 12 residues. The germline V gene has CDR1 MDHEN and CDR2 SYDVKM.

The chain is built from TRBV6-6 and TRBJ1-2; D ambiguous. This CDR3 has 15 amino acids. The germline V gene encodes CDR1 MNHNY and CDR2 SVGAGI (reference sequence). V was trimmed by 3 bases and J by 5 bases, leaving 16 bases between them. The CDR3 bases are TGTGCCAGCAGTTATCTTCTCCCCCCGCCGTATGGCTACACCTTC. Amino acids: CASSYLLPPPYGYTF.

Regarding this clone: The sample has other DNA sequences that encode this CDR3 too. The rearrangement links TRBV5-4 to TRBJ1-1; the D gene is possibly TRBD1 (5 bases). CDR1 is SGHNT, CDR2 YYREEE, per germline (reference sequence). CDR3 size: 13 residues. Here the CDR3 reads CASVGAQNTEAFF. The DNA for the CDR3 is TGTGCTAGCGTAGGGGCGCAGAACACTGAAGCTTTCTTT.

This clone was seen a single time. The V and J genes are TRBV24-1 and TRBJ2-1; D is undetermined. Germline V CDR1 and CDR2: KGHDR, SFDVKD. This CDR3 contains 14 residues. The V gene lost 5 bases and the J gene lost 1 base, with 8 bases spanning the gap. The CDR3 is CATSVDGSYNEQFF. CDR3 nucleotide sequence: TGTGCCACCAGTGTTGACGGGTCCTACAATGAGCAGTTCTTC.

The rearrangement links TRBV5-6 to TRBJ2-5, with 7 bases identical to TRBD1. CDR3 length: 15 residues. Losses at the gene ends were 8 bases for V and 1 base for J; bases not matched to a gene: 11. Germline V lookup: CDR1 SGHDT, CDR2 YYEEEE. This chain's CDR3 is CASMLWDRLQETQYF. CDR3 DNA sequence: TGTGCCAGTATGCTTTGGGACAGACTCCAAGAGACCCAGTACTTC. Together with reference TRBV5-6 and TRBJ2-5, the CDR3 gives the full variable domain: DAGVTQSPTHLIKTRGQQVTLRCSPKSGHDTVSWYQQALGQGPQFIFQYYEEEERQRGNFPDRFSGHQFPNYSSELNVNALLLGDSALYLCASMLWDRLQETQYFGPGTRLLVL.

The CDR3 here is CAGGQGVDEQFF. Written as DNA, the CDR3 is TGTGCCGGGGGACAGGGCGTTGATGAGCAGTTCTTC. The chain couples TRBV2 to TRBJ2-1; 9 nucleotides align to TRBD1. The CDR3 is made up of 12 amino acids. The V segment lost 11 bases and the J segment 8 bases; nucleotides outside the gene matches: 7. Germline lookup yields CDR1 SNHLY and CDR2 FYNNEI.

The chain has TRBV14 and TRBJ2-3, with 8 bases identical to TRBD2. V dropped 3 bases and J dropped 5; count of bases not matched to a gene: 13. Germline CDR1 SGHDN, CDR2 FVKESK. The CDR3 runs 17 residues. The CDR3 loop is CASSHLLRGGSRDTQYF. Written as DNA, the CDR3 is TGTGCCAGCAGCCACTTACTTCGGGGGGGTTCTAGAGATACGCAGTATTTT.

The chain carries TRBV27 and TRBJ1-2, with D hard to call. The ends were cut back, 2 bases at V and 9 bases at J, with 13 bases in the middle. Germline-derived CDR1 and CDR2 are MNHEY and SMNVEV (reference sequence). The CDR3 is made up of 13 amino acids. Here the CDR3 DNA reads TGTGCCAGCAGTTTAGGGCGCCACGGACGCTACACCTTC. Its translation is CASSLGRHGRYTF.

V is TRBV11-2 and J is TRBJ2-5; the match to TRBD2 covers 8 bases. The CDR3 has 17 amino acids. V was clipped by 5 bases and J by 3 bases; unmatched bases: 14. The germline CDR1 and CDR2 sequences are SGHAT and FQNNGV. DNA of the CDR3: TGTGCCAGCAGCCCAACCGGGGGACTAGTTTTGGAAGAGACCCAGTACTTC. This codes for CASSPTGGLVLEETQYF.

The chain employs TRBV11-2 and TRBJ1-1; 8 bases are shared with TRBD1. The germline V gene encodes CDR1 SGHAT and CDR2 FQNNGV. V shed 5 bases and J 1 base; nucleotides not matched to a gene: 12. The CDR3 sequence is 17 residues long. This chain's CDR3 is CASSTGQGRIGNTEAFF. CDR3 nucleotide sequence: TGTGCCAGCAGCACAGGACAGGGAAGAATTGGGAACACTGAAGCTTTCTTT. The full variable domain, with the rest looked up from reference TRBV11-2 and TRBJ1-1, is EAGVAQSPRYKIIEKRQSVAFWCNPISGHATLYWYQQILGQGPKLLIQFQNNGVVDDSQLPKDRFSAERLKGVDSTLKIQPAKLEDSAVYLCASSTGQGRIGNTEAFFGQGTRLTVV.

This chain uses TRBV19 with TRBJ1-1; TRBD1 matches 10 bases. V was pared by 3 bases and J by 4 bases, with 5 bases of the junction left unmatched. The germline V gene has CDR1 LNHDA and CDR2 SQIVND (reference sequence). This CDR3 region has 15 residues. The CDR3 DNA is TGTGCCAGTAGTATTATGGGACAGGGGTTCACTGAAGCTTTCTTT. It is translated as CASSIMGQGFTEAFF.